What follows describes a single T cell receptor beta chain. The entry originates in a study of cytomegalovirus exposure and HLA in healthy donors. The germline CDR1 and CDR2 sequences are SGHNT and YYREEE (reference sequence). V shed 3 bases, J shed 4 bases, and the junction held 9 bases outside the gene matches. The CDR3 sequence is 16 residues long. 60 Vbeta and 13 Jbeta primers were used in PCR. Measured with immunoSEQ multiplex PCR; TCRdb has only the in-frame clones, and not every one. The sample shows 150,000 to 200,000 clones, about 81% of them seen only once. The sequenced sample consisted of PBMCs. The V and J genes are TRBV5-4 and TRBJ2-3; 9 nucleotides line up with TRBD2. The TCR was taken from a girl aged 2-15 years in good health and CMV-seropositive. The CDR3 loop is CASSSRREGIADTQYF. As DNA, the CDR3 is TGTGCCAGCAGCTCTCGGCGGGAGGGGATCGCAGATACGCAGTATTTT. The entire variable domain, with the rest obtained from reference TRBV5-4 and TRBJ2-3, is as follows: ETGVTQSPTHLIKTRGQQVTLRCSSQSGHNTVSWYQQALGQGPQFIFQYYREEENGRGNFPPRFSGLQFPNYSSELNVNALELDDSALYLCASSSRREGIADTQYFGPGTRLTVL.